The 17 T cell receptor beta chains reported below all come from one sample, sequenced in a study of control samples from healthy donors and cancer patients. Clones were read by immunoSEQ multiplex PCR, and TCRdb kept only the in-frame ones, dropping some. The data hold fewer than 85,000 clones, with 80% to 95% observed a single time. Material: blood. These receptors all come from a woman aged 55-70 years in good health.

The chain uses TRBV15 and TRBJ2-3; TRBD2 is a possible D gene (5 bases). This CDR3 comprises 15 residues. V gave up 6 bases and J gave up 3 bases, with 16 bases separating them. Per the germline V gene, CDR1 is LNHNV and CDR2 is YYDKDF (reference sequence). This chain's CDR3 is CATSAPTRRTDTQYF. Written as DNA, the CDR3 is TGTGCCACCAGTGCCCCCACAAGGAGGACAGATACGCAGTATTTT.

This chain connects TRBV28 to TRBJ1-2; 12 bases agree with TRBD1. J gave up 7 bases and V 4 bases, and 4 bases lay outside the gene matches. This CDR3 region has 14 residues. Germline assignment: CDR1 MDHEN and CDR2 SYDVKM. The CDR3 coding sequence is TGTGCCAGCAGTTCGGGACAGGGGGCGGGTGGCTACACCTTC. It is translated as CASSSGQGAGGYTF.

The chain couples TRBV5-1 to TRBJ1-1, with D possibly matching TRBD1 (5 bases). With 4 bases removed from V and 1 base from J, the gap between germline ends came to 11 bases. Germline CDR1 SGHRS, CDR2 YFSETQ. CDR3 length: 14 amino acids. Written as DNA, the CDR3 is TGCGCCAGCAGCCGACAGAGAACGAACACTGAAGCTTTCTTT. Protein: CASSRQRTNTEAFF.

The V call is TRBV7-9, the J call TRBJ1-5, with D possibly TRBD1 on 5 matching bases. The V and J ends lost 5 bases and 4 bases respectively, with 12 bases between them. Looked up from germline, CDR1 is SEHNR and CDR2 is FQNEAQ (reference sequence). The CDR3 contains 14 residues. CDR3 coding DNA: TGTGCCAGCAGCATGACGGGGGGAAATCAGCCCCAGCATTTT. Its translation: CASSMTGGNQPQHF.

A word on this clone: The sample has other DNA sequences that encode this CDR3 too. V usage is TRBV4-1 and J usage is TRBJ1-2; D uncertain. CDR1 is MGHRA and CDR2 is YSYEKL in the germline V gene. Trimming removed 1 base from V and 4 bases from J, with 7 bases in between. This CDR3 is built from 13 residues. The CDR3 is CASSQAVGYGYTF. For the CDR3, the DNA is TGCGCCAGCAGCCAAGCTGTTGGCTATGGCTACACCTTC.

The chain is built from TRBV7-2 and TRBJ2-7; 8 bases fit TRBD1. With 5 bases clipped from V and 2 bases from J, the junction kept 8 bases outside the gene matches. The CDR3 is 15 amino acids. Germline assignment: CDR1 SGHTA and CDR2 FQGNSA. CDR3 sequence (DNA): TGTGCCAGCAGCCAGACAGGGGTGATGACCTACGAGCAGTACTTC. It encodes CASSQTGVMTYEQYF.

This chain joins TRBV9 and TRBJ2-2; D is undetermined. The CDR3 length is 14 residues. In germline, CDR1 is SGDLS, CDR2 YYNGEE. The V end was cut by 1 base, the J end by 6 bases, with 10 bases between. The CDR3 here is CASSVNPIAGELFF. As DNA, the CDR3 is TGTGCCAGCAGCGTAAACCCTATCGCCGGGGAGCTGTTTTTT.

This clone showed up just once. The J gene is TRBJ1-5, the V gene TRBV7-9, with D possibly TRBD1 on 6 matching bases. The CDR3 sequence is 12 residues long. V shed 5 bases and J shed 4 bases, with 6 bases lying between them. Germline V gene lookup returns CDR1 SEHNR and CDR2 FQNEAQ (reference sequence). As DNA, the CDR3 is TGTGCCAGCAGCCAGGGGAATCAGCCCCAGCATTTT. It encodes CASSQGNQPQHF.

V is TRBV7-8 and J is TRBJ1-1; D not resolved. The CDR3 spans 13 residues. V lost 3 bases and J 0 bases, leaving 5 bases between the germline ends. The germline V gene encodes CDR1 SGHVS and CDR2 FQNEAQ. CDR3 sequence (DNA): TGTGCCAGCAGCTTGGGGATGAACACTGAAGCTTTCTTT. Its protein is CASSLGMNTEAFF.

V is TRBV7-2 and J is TRBJ2-5; 7 bases line up with TRBD1. V shed 3 bases, J shed 5 bases, and the junction held 9 bases outside the gene matches. Germline CDR1 is SGHTA and CDR2 is FQGNSA. The CDR3 runs 15 residues. The CDR3 region is CASSFPFTGAETQYF. In nucleotides, the CDR3 is TGTGCCAGCAGCTTCCCCTTCACAGGGGCGGAGACCCAGTACTTC.

This clone has only one observation. V usage is TRBV18 and J usage is TRBJ1-4, with D perhaps matching TRBD1 (6 bases). The CDR3 runs 14 residues. V was clipped by 4 bases and J by 7 bases, with 13 bases between them. CDR1 is KGHSH and CDR2 is LQKENI in the germline V gene. The CDR3 region is CASSQTGGREKLFF. The CDR3 region has the DNA TGTGCCAGCTCACAGACCGGGGGCCGTGAAAAACTGTTTTTT.

The V call is TRBV2, the J call TRBJ2-7; D remains unclear. Germline-derived CDR1 and CDR2 are SNHLY and FYNNEI. V lost 3 bases and J 3 bases, leaving 9 bases between the germline ends. This CDR3 has 13 residues. CDR3 DNA sequence: TGTGCCAGCAGTGATCTGCGGAACTACGAGCAGTACTTC. It encodes CASSDLRNYEQYF.

This clone was recorded once. This chain uses TRBV28 with TRBJ1-2, with D uncertain. The germline V and J ends were trimmed by 2 bases and 5 bases, with 9 bases remaining between them. Germline lookup yields CDR1 MDHEN and CDR2 SYDVKM. This CDR3 is 13 amino acids long. The CDR3 loop is CASSLEPYYGYTF. CDR3 nucleotide sequence: TGTGCCAGCAGTTTAGAGCCTTATTATGGCTACACCTTC.

V gene TRBV3-1 (or the pseudogene TRBV3-2) combines with J gene TRBJ2-1; TRBD1 might be the D (5 bases). This CDR3 comprises 14 residues. The germline V and J ends were trimmed by 4 bases and 6 bases, with 13 bases remaining between them. Germline loops: CDR1 LGHDT, CDR2 YNNKEL (reference sequence). The DNA of the CDR3 is TGTGCCAGCAGCCGTGGGGCAGGGCGCAATGAGCAGTTCTTC. Amino acid sequence: CASSRGAGRNEQFF.

This clone was observed a handful of times. The chain combines TRBV6-6 with TRBJ1-5; D remains unclear. V lost 6 bases, J lost 3 bases, and 9 bases lay in between. The CDR3 runs 13 residues. Germline-derived CDR1 and CDR2 are MNHNY and SVGAGI (reference sequence). The chain's CDR3 is CASRTIDNQPQHF. CDR3 bases: TGTGCCAGCAGAACGATAGACAATCAGCCCCAGCATTTT.

The genes are TRBV6-5 and TRBJ1-3; D gene unclear. The V gene's germline CDR1 is MNHEY and CDR2 SVGAGI. The CDR3 consists of 13 residues. Trimming removed 6 bases at V and 1 base at J, with 7 bases between. DNA for the CDR3: TGTGCCAGCAGAACGGGGTCTGGAAACACCATATATTTT. It codes for CASRTGSGNTIYF.

This rearrangement joins TRBV29-1 to TRBJ1-1, with 8 bases aligning to TRBD1. From germline, CDR1 is SQVTM and CDR2 ANQGSEA. V lost 6 bases, J lost 1 base, and 4 bases stayed unmatched. This CDR3 is 13 amino acids long. The CDR3 loop reads CSVYRGANTEAFF. The DNA for the CDR3 is TGCAGCGTCTACAGGGGGGCGAACACTGAAGCTTTCTTT.